This entry lists 26 T cell receptor beta chains sequenced from one sample in a study of CD8 T cells in Susac syndrome. With random hexamers, about 0.5 to 1 ug RNA was reverse transcribed. TCRdb processed the immunoSEQ multiplex PCR reads anew with MiXCR; each CDR3 protein has one entry. The data show 230,000 or so distinct CDR3 sequences, approximately 95% seen once. Source material: CD4+ T cells from PBMCs. The receptors originated from a human donor with multiple sclerosis.

The CDR3 is CASSSPRGHPYEQYF. CDR3 coding DNA: TGTGCCAGCAGTTCCCCCAGGGGGCACCCCTACGAGCAGTACTTC. The chain links TRBV11-2 to TRBJ2-7, with 8 bases fitting TRBD1. V lost 6 bases to trimming and J lost 2 bases; unmatched junction nucleotides: 9. Germline V gene sequence: CDR1 SGHAT, CDR2 FQNNGV. The CDR3 covers 15 residues.

This chain joins TRBV3-1 and TRBJ2-7; D is unresolved. Trimming shortened V by 1 base and J by 3 bases, and 13 bases separated the two germline ends. CDR3 length: 15 amino acids. Germline CDR1 is LGHDT and CDR2 is YNNKEL (reference sequence). The CDR3 sequence is CASSQALGWSYEQYF. CDR3 nucleotides: TGTGCCAGCAGCCAAGCATTGGGGTGGAGCTACGAGCAGTACTTC.

The J gene is TRBJ1-1, the V gene TRBV3-1; D is ambiguous. V lost 1 base and J 6 bases, leaving 9 bases between the germline ends. CDR3 size: 13 residues. Germline CDR1 LGHDT, CDR2 YNNKEL (reference sequence). The DNA for the CDR3 is TGTGCCAGCAGCCAAGTAGGAAACGCTGAAGCTTTCTTT. Translated: CASSQVGNAEAFF.

The chain combines TRBV5-8 with TRBJ1-5; no clear D. Germline lookup yields CDR1 SGHTS and CDR2 YDEGEE. The CDR3 consists of 15 residues. V gave up 0 bases and J gave up 0 bases, with 7 bases separating them. The CDR3 nucleotides read TGTGCCAGCAGCTTGGGTAGGCATAGCAATCAGCCCCAGCATTTT. This gives the protein CASSLGRHSNQPQHF. Full variable domain (missing parts from reference TRBV5-8 and TRBJ1-5): EAGVTQSPTHLIKTRGQQATLRCSPISGHTSVYWYQQALGLGLQFLLWYDEGEERNRGNFPPRFSGRQFPNYSSELNVNALELEDSALYLCASSLGRHSNQPQHFGDGTRLSIL.

This chain connects TRBV7-8 to TRBJ2-1, with TRBD2 matching over 8 bases. Trimming took 5 bases from V and 4 from J; bases not matched to a gene: 7. This CDR3 is built from 15 residues. The germline V gene has CDR1 SGHVS and CDR2 FQNEAQ. The CDR3: CASSPQRGPYNEQFF. DNA for the CDR3: TGTGCCAGCAGCCCCCAGCGGGGGCCATACAATGAGCAGTTCTTC.

The chain recombines TRBV15 with TRBJ1-1; the D is unclear. V shed 0 bases and J shed 2 bases, with 7 bases lying between them. The CDR3 is 14 residues long. The germline V gene encodes CDR1 LNHNV and CDR2 YYDKDF (reference sequence). CDR3 protein: CATSRERRNTEAFF. In nucleotides, the CDR3 is TGTGCCACCAGCAGAGAACGGCGCAACACTGAAGCTTTCTTT.

The rearrangement joins TRBV5-1 to TRBJ2-5; TRBD2 matches at 10 bases. The CDR3 runs to 17 residues. The germline V gene encodes CDR1 SGHRS and CDR2 YFSETQ. The V segment lost 0 bases and the J segment 6 bases; nucleotides outside the gene matches: 11. CDR3 coding DNA: TGCGCCAGCAGCTTGGCCCCTAGCGGGAGTAAGAGAAAGACCCAGTACTTC. This translates into CASSLAPSGSKRKTQYF.

The genes are TRBV29-1 and TRBJ2-5; D is possibly TRBD2 (6 bases). This CDR3 has 14 residues. V dropped 5 bases and J dropped 7 bases, with 20 bases sitting between them. The germline gives CDR1 SQVTM, CDR2 ANQGSEA. The CDR3 region is CSVPRGLAQPTQYF. For the CDR3, the DNA is TGCAGCGTTCCAAGGGGTCTAGCGCAACCGACCCAGTACTTC.

V and J are TRBV20-1 and TRBJ2-7; D might be TRBD1 (5 bases). V gave up 4 bases and J gave up 3 bases, with 16 bases separating them. CDR1 is DFQATT, CDR2 SNEGSKA, per germline (reference sequence). This CDR3 spans 14 amino acids. As DNA, the CDR3 is TGCAGTGCTAAAGCGCAGGGTCAGCACTACGAGCAGTACTTC. The encoded protein is CSAKAQGQHYEQYF.

The rearrangement joins TRBV23-1 to TRBJ2-5; D ambiguous. Being an ORF, TRBV23-1 has a function that is uncertain. The V end was cut by 7 bases, the J end by 2 bases, with 17 bases between. This CDR3 contains 15 residues. As DNA, the CDR3 is TGCGCCAGCACCCCCCCCGGACGGCCTCAAGAGACCCAGTACTTC. It specifies CASTPPGRPQETQYF.

The chain uses TRBV3-1 and TRBJ2-4; the match to TRBD1 covers 9 bases. Per the germline V gene, CDR1 is LGHDT and CDR2 is YNNKEL (reference sequence). The CDR3 runs to 17 residues. Unmatched junction bases numbered 6, after V lost 3 bases and J lost 0 bases. CDR3: CASSQRTGDLAKNIQYF. In DNA form, the CDR3 reads TGTGCCAGCAGCCAGCGGACAGGGGATTTAGCCAAAAACATTCAGTACTTC.

This clonotype is a singleton in its sample. The gene calls are TRBV25-1 and TRBJ1-6; D call uncertain. V was clipped by 6 bases and J by 3 bases, with 12 bases between them. CDR3 length equals 15 residues. Germline CDR1 MGHDK, CDR2 SYGVNS. The CDR3 DNA reads TGTGCCAGCAGACTGGCCGACGGCTATAATTCACCCCTCCACTTT. Translation: CASRLADGYNSPLHF.

J is TRBJ2-5 and V is TRBV20-1, with D possibly being TRBD1 (5 bases). This CDR3 contains 14 residues. Trimming took 5 bases from V and 3 from J, leaving 16 bases between them. Per the germline V gene, CDR1 is DFQATT and CDR2 is SNEGSKA (reference sequence). DNA of the CDR3: TGCAGTGCTCTTACCTACGGCAGGGAAGAGACCCAGTACTTC. Its protein product is CSALTYGREETQYF.

The rearrangement links TRBV27 to TRBJ1-2, with D unclear. The CDR3 spans 15 residues. Germline loops: CDR1 MNHEY, CDR2 SMNVEV (reference sequence). The ends were cut back, 4 bases at V and 6 bases at J, with 18 bases in the middle. DNA of the CDR3: TGTGCCAGCAGTTCCACCCCGAGGGCAGTTAATGGCTACACCTTC. Its translation is CASSSTPRAVNGYTF.

The V gene is TRBV7-9, the J gene TRBJ2-1; D gene ambiguous. The CDR3 length is 15 residues. Per the germline V gene, CDR1 is SEHNR and CDR2 is FQNEAQ (reference sequence). The V end was cut by 5 bases, the J end by 4 bases, with 15 bases between. DNA for the CDR3: TGTGCCAGCAGCCAAACAGCGACCCCGTACAATGAGCAGTTCTTC. Amino acid sequence: CASSQTATPYNEQFF.

This chain connects TRBV24-1 to TRBJ2-3; either TRBD1 or TRBD2 may supply D (6 bases each). CDR1 is KGHDR and CDR2 is SFDVKD in the germline V gene. Trimming cost V 4 bases and J 3 bases, with 10 bases left between them. The CDR3 sequence is 14 residues long. CDR3 nucleotides: TGTGCCACCAGTGACCGGGGGCGAACAGATACGCAGTATTTT. Translated: CATSDRGRTDTQYF.

DNA for the CDR3: TGTGCCAGCAGGGGGAACGGACCCCTCCACTTT. Protein sequence: CASRGNGPLHF. The V and J genes are TRBV5-6 and TRBJ1-6; D remains unclear. The CDR3 length is 11 residues. Trimming pared 5 bases from V and 12 bases from J, leaving 9 bases between. The germline gives CDR1 SGHDT, CDR2 YYEEEE.

The chain uses TRBV20-1 and TRBJ2-5; D is perhaps TRBD1 or TRBD2 (5 bases each). CDR3 size: 15 residues. CDR1 DFQATT and CDR2 SNEGSKA come from the germline V gene (reference sequence). Between the trimmed V and J ends, which lost 5 bases and 1 base, there was a span of 17 bases. CDR3 nucleotide sequence: TGCAGTGCTCCCACCTCCGGGACCATCCAAGAGACCCAGTACTTC. Translation: CSAPTSGTIQETQYF.

The chain joins TRBV4-1 to TRBJ2-5, with 8 positions matching TRBD1. CDR1 is MGHRA and CDR2 is YSYEKL in the germline V gene. The CDR3 runs to 13 residues. V gave up 7 bases and J gave up 4 bases; unmatched junction bases: 5. CDR3 protein: CASTRGHGETQYF. The CDR3 bases are TGCGCCAGCACCAGGGGGCATGGAGAGACCCAGTACTTC.

This clonotype was observed a single time. This rearrangement joins TRBV20-1 to TRBJ2-3; 7 bases map to TRBD2. CDR3 length: 15 residues. The trim removed 0 bases at V and 5 bases at J, leaving 8 bases unmatched. Germline V CDR1 and CDR2: DFQATT, SNEGSKA (reference sequence). The CDR3 nucleotides are TGCAGTGCTAGAGACCCTCGGCTAGCGGAAGATACGCAGTATTTT. Translation gives CSARDPRLAEDTQYF.

J is TRBJ2-4 and V is TRBV15, with a possible D match to TRBD2 (5 bases). Germline V gene sequence: CDR1 LNHNV, CDR2 YYDKDF (reference sequence). Trimming cost V 0 bases and J 8 bases, with 14 bases left between them. This CDR3 has 15 residues. The CDR3 DNA follows: TGTGCCACCAGCAGAGAACGAAAGCGGATAGACATTCAGTACTTC. It specifies CATSRERKRIDIQYF. The entire variable domain, with the rest obtained from reference TRBV15 and TRBJ2-4, is as follows: DAMVIQNPRYQVTQFGKPVTLSCSQTLNHNVMYWYQQKSSQAPKLLFHYYDKDFNNEADTPDNFQSRRPNTSFCFLDIRSPGLGDTAMYLCATSRERKRIDIQYFGAGTRLSVL.

This clonotype appeared a single time. The rearrangement joins TRBV14 to TRBJ2-7; 12 bases line up with TRBD2. There are 16 residues in the CDR3. The V gene end was trimmed by 4 bases and the J gene end by 2 bases; junction bases not matched to a gene: 6. The germline CDR1 and CDR2 sequences are SGHDN and FVKESK. CDR3 sequence reads: CASSPRTSGTTYEQYF. The CDR3 bases are TGTGCCAGCAGCCCCAGGACTAGCGGGACCACCTACGAGCAGTACTTC.

The chain recombines TRBV2 with TRBJ1-4; possible D gene TRBD1, 6 bases. The CDR3 is made up of 12 amino acids. CDR1 and CDR2 (germline): SNHLY, FYNNEI. Deletions cut 6 bases from V and 12 bases from J, with 14 bases between. The CDR3 protein is CASRETGKQLFF. The CDR3 bases are TGTGCCAGCAGGGAAACAGGGAAGCAACTGTTTTTT.

The chain joins TRBV23-1 to TRBJ1-5; 9 bases map to TRBD1. TRBV23-1 is placed among ORFs of uncertain function. The CDR3 is made up of 17 amino acids. V was clipped by 2 bases and J by 6 bases; unmatched bases: 11. In DNA form, the CDR3 reads TGCGCCAGCAGTCAAGGGACAGGGATTGGTCGCGCTCAGCCCCAGCATTTT. Its protein is CASSQGTGIGRAQPQHF.

The chain has TRBV28 and TRBJ1-4; TRBD1 aligns across 8 bases. The CDR3 runs to 16 residues. Germline CDR1 MDHEN, CDR2 SYDVKM. V was clipped by 3 bases and J by 6 bases; unmatched bases: 9. The CDR3: CASSLDGQGAHEKLFF. The CDR3 DNA sequence: TGTGCCAGCAGTTTGGACGGACAGGGCGCACATGAAAAACTGTTTTTT.

The chain couples TRBV4-2 to TRBJ2-4, with TRBD1 identical over 7 bases. Per the germline V gene, CDR1 is LGHNA and CDR2 is YNFKEQ. This CDR3 has 15 amino acids. The V and J ends lost 4 bases and 4 bases, in that order; junction bases with no gene match: 7. CDR3 in amino acids: CASSPEPGQKNIQYF. DNA of the CDR3: TGTGCCAGCAGCCCCGAACCGGGACAGAAAAACATTCAGTACTTC.